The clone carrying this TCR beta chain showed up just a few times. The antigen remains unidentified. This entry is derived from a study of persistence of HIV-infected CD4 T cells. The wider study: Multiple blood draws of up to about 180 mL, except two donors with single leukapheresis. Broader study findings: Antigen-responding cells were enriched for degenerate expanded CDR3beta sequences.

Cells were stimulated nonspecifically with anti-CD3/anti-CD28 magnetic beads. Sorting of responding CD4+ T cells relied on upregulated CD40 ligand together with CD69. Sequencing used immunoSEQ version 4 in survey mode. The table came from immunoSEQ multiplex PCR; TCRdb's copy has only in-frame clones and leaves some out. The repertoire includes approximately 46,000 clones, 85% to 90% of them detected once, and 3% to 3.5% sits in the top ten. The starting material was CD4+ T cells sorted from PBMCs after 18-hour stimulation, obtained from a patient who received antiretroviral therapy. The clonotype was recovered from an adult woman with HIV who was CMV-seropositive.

CDR3 nucleotide sequence: TGCAGCGCCATGGGACTAGCGGCTTACAATGAGCAGTTCTTC. Encoded protein: CSAMGLAAYNEQFF. The chain carries TRBV29-1 and TRBJ2-1, with 11 bases lining up with TRBD2. This CDR3 region has 14 residues. V gave up 7 bases and J gave up 4 bases; unmatched junction bases: 6. The germline gives CDR1 SQVTM, CDR2 ANQGSEA.